This T cell receptor (beta chain) was obtained from a study of shared clonotypes between healthy human individuals. Germline CDR1 is SGHRS and CDR2 is YFSETQ. The CDR3 sequence is 13 residues long. V lost 3 bases and J lost 8; bases outside the gene matches: 5. A CD45RA-negative memory subset and a CD45RA+ naive subset were separated from the CD4+ cells. Repertoires were generated with immunoSEQ multiplex PCR, while TCRdb's copy carries only in-frame clones and drops some. The sample carries 2,500,000 or so clones, 80% to 95% recorded once. The chain combines TRBV5-1 with TRBJ2-1, with 7 positions matching TRBD2. The clonotype comes from a man aged 18 to 29 in good health. Some clones in this sample may be carry-over from other donors' samples. What was sequenced was naive CD4+ T cells from PBMCs. The subset was: CD45RA+ positively selected. In nucleotides, the CDR3 is TGCGCCAGCAGCTCCCGAACTAGCGATGAGCAGTTCTTC. Translating it yields CASSSRTSDEQFF.